These 8 T cell receptor beta chains originate from one sample sequenced in a study of regulatory T cells in long-lasting Graves disease. Time point given: newly diagnosed GD, antithyroid drugs for less than 3 months. The TCR library used RNA extracted from PBMCs. With iRepertoire HTBI primers and Arm-PCR of CDR3 regions, TCR beta libraries were built. Using its own MiXCR run on the multiplex PCR reads, TCRdb lists one record per CDR3 protein. The sample lists a few hundred thousand distinct CDR3 sequences; 16% were seen once. The sample was also reused in another study, on T cells in Graves' hyperthyroidism and ophthalmopathy.

This specimen was peripheral blood mononuclear cells (PBMCs), taken at new diagnosis, from a patient treated with antithyroid drugs. The receptors originated from a middle-aged man with Graves disease.

Notes on this clonotype: This may be a read error: a much more frequent sequence differs by one nucleotide. The chain has TRBV27 and TRBJ1-1; D remains ambiguous. The CDR3 sequence is 13 residues long. CDR1 and CDR2 from the germline V gene are MNHEY and SMNVEV (reference sequence). The CDR3 loop is CASKIGRNTEASF. Here the CDR3 DNA reads TGTGCCAGCAAGATAGGAAGGAACACTGAAGCTTCCTTT.

This clonotype has a count of ten or more. The gene calls are TRBV28 and TRBJ2-7; possible D gene TRBD1, 6 bases. The CDR3 length is 15 residues. CDR1 and CDR2 (germline): MDHEN, SYDVKM. Trimming removed 3 bases from V and 4 bases from J, with 16 bases in between. CDR3 region: CASSFPGALQYEQYF. In nucleotides, the CDR3 is TGTGCCAGCAGTTTTCCAGGGGCGCTTCAATACGAGCAGTACTTC. Variable domain in full (rest from reference TRBV28 and TRBJ2-7): DVKVTQSSRYLVKRTGEKVFLECVQDMDHENMFWYRQDPGLGLRLIYFSYDVKMKEKGDIPEGYSVSREKKERFSLILESASTNQTSMYLCASSFPGALQYEQYFGPGTRLTVT.

The chain employs TRBV28 and TRBJ1-3, with TRBD1 as a possible D gene (5 bases). CDR1 and CDR2 (germline): MDHEN, SYDVKM. This CDR3 contains 13 residues. V lost 10 bases and J 0 bases, leaving 10 bases between the germline ends. CDR3 loop: CATRGGSGNTIYF. DNA of the CDR3: TGTGCCACCCGGGGGGGCTCTGGAAACACCATATATTTT.

At least ten counts were recorded for this clonotype. This chain links TRBV28 with TRBJ1-2, with D possibly TRBD1 on 5 matching bases. Germline V gene sequence: CDR1 MDHEN, CDR2 SYDVKM. V lost 5 bases and J 4 bases, leaving 11 bases between the germline ends. This CDR3 is built from 13 residues. The CDR3 bases are TGTGCCAGCAGTCGCCCCCAGGGCTATGGCTACACCTTC. The encoded protein is CASSRPQGYGYTF.

There are many counts of this clonotype. CDR3 protein: CASSLRQGAGTQYF. CDR3 nucleotides: TGTGCCAGCAGTTTGAGACAGGGGGCGGGGACCCAGTACTTC. This chain connects TRBV28 to TRBJ2-5; TRBD1 agrees at 10 bases. In germline, CDR1 is MDHEN, CDR2 SYDVKM. This CDR3 has 14 residues. V was pared by 3 bases and J by 7 bases, with 5 bases of the junction left unmatched. The full variable domain, rest sourced from reference TRBV28 and TRBJ2-5, is DVKVTQSSRYLVKRTGEKVFLECVQDMDHENMFWYRQDPGLGLRLIYFSYDVKMKEKGDIPEGYSVSREKKERFSLILESASTNQTSMYLCASSLRQGAGTQYFGPGTRLLVL.

This clonotype turned up a few times. This chain joins TRBV20-1 and TRBJ1-6, with a weak D call TRBD1 (6 bases). The CDR3 is 17 amino acids. V was pared by 1 base and J by 3 bases, with 16 bases between. Germline CDR1 and CDR2: DFQATT and SNEGSKA (reference sequence). The CDR3 region has the DNA TGCAGTGCTAGAGCTCACAGGGAAGTCAGCTATAATTCACCCCTCCACTTT. Translating it yields CSARAHREVSYNSPLHF.

This clonotype has just a few counts. The chain has TRBV29-1 and TRBJ1-4; 7 nucleotides match TRBD1. The CDR3 consists of 14 residues. V trimming: 4 bases; J trimming: 3 bases; junction bases outside the gene matches: 5. Germline V gives CDR1 SQVTM, CDR2 ANQGSEA. In DNA, the CDR3 is TGCAGCGTTGGAAGGACAGGTCCTAATGAAAAACTGTTTTTT. This encodes CSVGRTGPNEKLFF.

This clonotype was seen more than once but under ten times. J is TRBJ1-4 and V is TRBV7-9, with a weak D call TRBD1 (5 bases). V was cut by 3 bases and J by 2 bases, with 10 bases left in between. The CDR3 length is 15 residues. Germline values: CDR1 SEHNR, CDR2 FQNEAQ (reference sequence). The CDR3 sequence is CASSFGAGTNEKLFF. CDR3 bases: TGTGCCAGCAGCTTCGGGGCAGGGACTAATGAAAAACTGTTTTTT.